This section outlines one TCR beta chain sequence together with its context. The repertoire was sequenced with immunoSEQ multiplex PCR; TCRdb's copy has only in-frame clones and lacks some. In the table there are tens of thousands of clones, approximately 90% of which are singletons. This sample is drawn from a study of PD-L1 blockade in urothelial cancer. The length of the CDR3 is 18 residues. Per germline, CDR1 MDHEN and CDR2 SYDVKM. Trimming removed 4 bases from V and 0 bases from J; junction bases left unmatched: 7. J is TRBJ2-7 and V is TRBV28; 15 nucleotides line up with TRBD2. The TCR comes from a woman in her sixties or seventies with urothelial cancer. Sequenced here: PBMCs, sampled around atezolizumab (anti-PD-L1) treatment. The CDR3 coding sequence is TGTGCCAGCAGTTCTCAGGGACTAGCGGGAGGCCGCTCCTACGAGCAGTACTTC. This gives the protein CASSSQGLAGGRSYEQYF.